This TCR beta chain was sequenced for a study of T cell changes during pregnancy in multiple sclerosis. CDR1 is SGHDT, CDR2 YYEEEE, per germline. CDR3 size: 13 residues. The V end was cut by 0 bases, the J end by 8 bases, with 11 bases between. Assay used: immunoSEQ multiplex PCR; TCRdb lists only in-frame clones, some missing. The sample has approximately 70,000 clones, around 92% seen once. This sequence originates from a female donor in good health, enrolled as a control in a pregnancy study. The material sequenced was peripheral blood, taken in the first trimester of pregnancy. The V call is TRBV5-6, the J call TRBJ1-2; no clear D gene. The DNA of the CDR3 is TGTGCCAGCAGCTTGGAGCCAAAACAGGGCTACACCTTC. This sequence encodes CASSLEPKQGYTF.